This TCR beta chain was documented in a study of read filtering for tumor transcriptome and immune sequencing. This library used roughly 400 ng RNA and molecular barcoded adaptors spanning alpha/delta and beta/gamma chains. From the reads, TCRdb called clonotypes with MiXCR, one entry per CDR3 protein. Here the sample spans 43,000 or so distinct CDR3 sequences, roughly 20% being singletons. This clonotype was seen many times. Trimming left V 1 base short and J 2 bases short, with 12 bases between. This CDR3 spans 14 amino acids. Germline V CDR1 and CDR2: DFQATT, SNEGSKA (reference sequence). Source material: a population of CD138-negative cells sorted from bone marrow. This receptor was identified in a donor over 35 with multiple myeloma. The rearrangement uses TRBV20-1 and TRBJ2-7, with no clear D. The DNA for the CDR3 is TGCAGTGCTAGAGTCACAACCGGAACCTACGAGCAGTACTTC. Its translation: CSARVTTGTYEQYF.